This TCR beta chain emerged from a study of blood T cell repertoires in COVID-19. The overall study: Samples taken during acute and convalescent COVID-19 were collected in the United States, Italy and Spain. The analysed material was cDNA or gDNA that came from T cells, B-cell-depleted T cells, or PBMCs.

Per the original data handling: Counts of nucleated cells, estimated from reference gene primer amplification, were obtained. The method was immunoSEQ multiplex PCR; TCRdb's version includes in-frame clones alone and lacks a portion of them. Clonal size and the V and J genes are those of that table, whereas D and trimming came from the DNA. The table shows about 220,000 clones, with approximately 80% occurring only once. The length of the CDR3 is 16 residues. Germline V gives CDR1 SEHNR, CDR2 FQNEAQ (reference sequence). V shed 5 bases and J 3 bases; nucleotides not matched to a gene: 10. The sequencing sample was made of peripheral blood. The source of this sequence is a man over 45 with active or convalescent COVID-19. The V gene is TRBV7-9, the J gene TRBJ2-3; 8 bases are shared with TRBD1. The chain's CDR3 is CASSHTTGAGTDTQYF. The CDR3 coding sequence is TGTGCCAGCAGCCATACGACAGGGGCTGGGACAGATACGCAGTATTTT.